This is a list of T cell receptor beta chains from one sample in a study of beta chain features in type 1 diabetes. Assay: immunoSEQ multiplex PCR; the TCRdb copy retains only in-frame clones and omits some. The sample lists about 900,000 clones; 15% to 20% were seen once. Sequencing was carried out using naive CD4+ T cells from blood. Every receptor here comes from a woman aged 18-30 years in good health. Both conserved end residues are part of each CDR3. The D gene is left open where the match is weak. Some rows have no size entry. The others give once, few or many, or a class for an expanded clone.

TGTGCCAGCAGTCGCAATTCTGGGAGGTCAGAGACCCAGTACTTC CASSRNSGRSETQYF few TRBV28 - TRBJ2-5
TGTGCCAGCAGGGCCCTCCGCGGGGCTCAGGAGACCCAGTACTTC CASRALRGAQETQYF few TRBV2 - TRBJ2-5
TGTGCCAGCAGCCCGGGGACAGGGCAAGAGACCCAGTACTTC CASSPGTGQETQYF - TRBV7-9 TRBD1 TRBJ2-5
TGTGCCAGTCCCCCGGACAGAAACTACGAGCAGTACTTC CASPPDRNYEQYF - TRBV19 - TRBJ2-7
TGTGCCAGCAGCTTATGGCTAGCGGGATCCCCCGGGGAGCTGTTTTTT CASSLWLAGSPGELFF few TRBV7-9 TRBD2 TRBJ2-2
TGTGCCAGCAGCCCGGGACTAGCGGGATTCGCCCCGTTGGGGGAGCAGTTCTTC CASSPGLAGFAPLGEQFF few TRBV7-8 TRBD2 TRBJ2-1
TGTGCCACCAGCAGAGATTGGGGGACACAAGAGACCCAGTACTTC CATSRDWGTQETQYF - TRBV15 - TRBJ2-5
TGTGCCAGCAGCTTTTCTCAGGGGGCATCCTACGAGCAGTACTTC CASSFSQGASYEQYF - TRBV11-2 TRBD1 TRBJ2-7
TGTGCCAGCAGTTACTCTTCCGGGACTAGTCAAGATACGCAGTATTTT CASSYSSGTSQDTQYF few TRBV6-5 TRBD2 TRBJ2-3
TGTGCCAGCAGCTTAGTAGGGAGGGAGACCCAGTACTTC CASSLVGRETQYF - TRBV7-3 - TRBJ2-5
TGTGCCAGCAGTGACTTACAGAACATTCAGTACTTC CASSDLQNIQYF - TRBV6-1 - TRBJ2-4
TGTGCCAGCAGACCTAGCGGGAGCTCGAACAATGAGCAGTTCTTC CASRPSGSSNNEQFF - TRBV7-2 TRBD2 TRBJ2-1
TGTGCCAGCAGTTACACCGGACTAGCGGGAACAGATACGCAGTATTTT CASSYTGLAGTDTQYF - TRBV6-5 TRBD2 TRBJ2-3
TGTGCCAGCAGTGAAGCGGGCAGAATAGAGACCCAGTACTTC CASSEAGRIETQYF - TRBV6-1 - TRBJ2-5
TGTGCCAGCAGTTTACCCGACAGGGACGACGAGCAGTACTTC CASSLPDRDDEQYF - TRBV28 TRBD1 TRBJ2-7
TGTGCCAGCAGCTTAAATAGCGACTCCTACAATGAGCAGTTCTTC CASSLNSDSYNEQFF few TRBV7-2 - TRBJ2-1
TGTGCCACCAGCAGAGATCCTAGGCACACAGATACGCAGTATTTT CATSRDPRHTDTQYF few TRBV15 - TRBJ2-3
TGTGCCAGCAGCGCAGAGGAGACAGGGCGGGGCTACACCTTC CASSAEETGRGYTF - TRBV6-1 TRBD1 TRBJ1-2
TGCGCCAGCAGCCAAGTTAGTGACGGCACCGGGGAGCTGTTTTTT CASSQVSDGTGELFF - TRBV4-3 - TRBJ2-2
TGTGCCAGCAGTTTTAGCGGGAGGGACTACGAGCAGTACTTC CASSFSGRDYEQYF few TRBV28 TRBD2 TRBJ2-7
TGTGCCACCAGTAAATCCCCGGGAGGGTTGGGCACTGAAGCTTTCTTT CATSKSPGGLGTEAFF - TRBV15 - TRBJ1-1
TGTGCCAGCAGCTCAAACGGGTACACTGAAGCTTTCTTT CASSSNGYTEAFF - TRBV7-2 - TRBJ1-1
TGTGCCAGCAGCTCCCGGTGGGCAGAAGCTAACTATGGCTACACCTTC CASSSRWAEANYGYTF - TRBV7-9 - TRBJ1-2
TGTGCCAGCAGCCTCGAGAGGGGCGGGTACGAGCAGTACTTC CASSLERGGYEQYF few TRBV7-2 - TRBJ2-7
TGTGCCAGCTCACAAGGACAGAACACCGGGGAGCTGTTTTTT CASSQGQNTGELFF - TRBV18 - TRBJ2-2
TGTGCCAGCAGCCAACAGGGGGCTGGTGGGGCCAACGTCCTGACTTTC CASSQQGAGGANVLTF - TRBV7-9 TRBD1 TRBJ2-6
TGCGCCAGCAGCTTGGCCTTGGCACAGAATGAGCAGTTCTTC CASSLALAQNEQFF few TRBV5-1 - TRBJ2-1
TGTGCCAGCCGACGGACTGCGGACACAGATACGCAGTATTTT CASRRTADTDTQYF few TRBV19 - TRBJ2-3
TGTGCCAGCCCAGAAATTAACACCGGGGAGCTGTTTTTT CASPEINTGELFF few TRBV14 - TRBJ2-2